A single sample gave rise to the 27 T cell receptor beta chains below, sequenced in a study of response to subunit inactivated influenza vaccine (dated 2018 in TCRdb). The library was built by means of RT-PCR. The sequencer was an Illumina HiSeq 2500. TCRdb passed the public sequencing reads through fastp at Q25 and MiXCR, retaining productive beta sequences. Identical CDR3 protein sequences are pooled into one entry, listed with their most common genes and DNA. The sample records about 700,000 distinct CDR3 sequences, approximately 15% of which are singletons. Of the sample, 5.5% to 8% falls within the top ten clones. The specimen was PBMCs from blood, collected around 15 days before vaccination. The receptors shown here come from a man aged 50 to 59 who received an inactivated influenza vaccine. Donor details come from another sample of the same person, matched by shared clones.

In this sample, this clonotype turned up a few times. The chain is built from TRBV19 and TRBJ2-5; D remains unclear. This CDR3 comprises 14 residues. Trimming cost V 5 bases and J 5 bases, with 15 bases left between them. CDR1 is LNHDA and CDR2 is SQIVND in the germline V gene (reference sequence). This chain's CDR3 is CASSLRTERETQYF. In nucleotides, the CDR3 is TGTGCCAGTAGTCTCCGGACGGAAAGGGAGACCCAGTACTTC.

Remarks on this clonotype: This clone may be a read error of a much larger clone one base away. The chain employs TRBV12-3 or TRBV12-4 and TRBJ2-2, with D perhaps matching TRBD2 (6 bases). The CDR3 is 15 residues long. DNA for the CDR3: TGTGCCAGCAGTTTTCGTAGCGGATACACCGGGGAGCTGCTTTTT. As protein: CASSFRSGYTGELLF.

This clonotype was picked up many times. V usage is TRBV12-3 or TRBV12-4 and J usage is TRBJ2-5; D perhaps matches TRBD2 (5 bases). Between the trimmed V and J ends, which lost 3 bases and 7 bases, there was a span of 12 bases. The CDR3 has 13 amino acids. For the CDR3, the DNA is TGTGCCAGCAGTTTTCGGGATCGGGGGACCCAGTACTTC. Translated, it gives CASSFRDRGTQYF.

In its sample, this clonotype was seen many times. For the CDR3, the DNA is TGTGCCAGCAGCTCATCCCTATCCCTTGGCACTGAAGCTTTCTTT. The encoded protein is CASSSSLSLGTEAFF. V usage is TRBV7-2 and J usage is TRBJ1-1; D not certain. Trimming removed 4 bases from V and 4 bases from J, with 16 bases in between. Germline V lookup: CDR1 SGHTA, CDR2 FQGNSA. The CDR3 spans 15 residues.

The chain links TRBV9 to TRBJ2-5; 9 nucleotides align to TRBD1. V lost 3 bases to trimming and J lost 5 bases; unmatched junction nucleotides: 8. Germline values: CDR1 SGDLS, CDR2 YYNGEE. The CDR3 has 15 residues. CDR3 sequence (DNA): TGTGCCAGCAGCGAGGACAGGGGTTATTGGGAGACCCAGTACTTC. It translates to CASSEDRGYWETQYF.

The table lists this clonotype with many counts. The gene calls are TRBV20-1 and TRBJ2-3; 11 positions match TRBD2. The ends lost 4 bases at V and 3 bases at J; junction bases unmatched: 3. Per germline, CDR1 DFQATT and CDR2 SNEGSKA (reference sequence). The CDR3 sequence is 14 residues long. CDR3 loop: CSAKGLAGTDTQYF. CDR3 coding DNA: TGCAGTGCTAAAGGACTAGCGGGTACAGATACGCAGTATTTT.

This clonotype has more than one count but fewer than ten. The V gene is TRBV6-1, the J gene TRBJ1-6; 12 bases match TRBD1. The germline V gene has CDR1 MNHNS and CDR2 SASEGT. V dropped 7 bases and J dropped 9; count of bases not matched to a gene: 4. The length of the CDR3 is 14 residues. CDR3 sequence reads: CASTRDRGLSPLHF. CDR3 sequence (DNA): TGTGCCAGCACCCGGGACAGGGGGCTTTCACCCCTCCACTTT.

The chain couples TRBV7-2 to TRBJ2-4, with 12 bases identical to TRBD1. V dropped 6 bases and J dropped 2; count of bases not matched to a gene: 5. CDR3 length equals 16 residues. Germline V gives CDR1 SGHTA, CDR2 FQGNSA. The CDR3 sequence is CASRGGTGGTKNIQYF. The CDR3, as DNA: TGTGCCAGCAGGGGCGGGACAGGGGGCACCAAAAACATTCAGTACTTC.

This clonotype was detected only a few times. The chain combines TRBV2 with TRBJ2-1; 10 positions agree with TRBD2. CDR3 length: 16 amino acids. The trim removed 3 bases at V and 7 bases at J, leaving 9 bases unmatched. Per the germline V gene, CDR1 is SNHLY and CDR2 is FYNNEI. The CDR3 DNA is TGTGCCAGCAGTGAGTACCTAGCGGGAGCTTGGAATGAGCAGTTCTTC. It yields the protein CASSEYLAGAWNEQFF.

J is TRBJ1-6 and V is TRBV20-1; no clear D gene. From germline, CDR1 is DFQATT and CDR2 SNEGSKA (reference sequence). V was shortened by 7 bases and J by 10 bases, with 17 bases between the two germline ends. The CDR3 extends over 13 amino acids. The CDR3 loop is CSGNGERGSPLHF. The CDR3 DNA follows: TGCAGTGGCAACGGGGAAAGAGGGTCACCCCTCCACTTT.

The CDR3 sequence: CASSLWSSGGSEQFF. In DNA, the CDR3 is TGTGCCAGCAGTTTATGGTCTAGCGGGGGTAGTGAGCAGTTCTTC. The chain is built from TRBV27 and TRBJ2-1; 10 bases match TRBD2. This CDR3 is 15 amino acids long. Germline V gene lookup returns CDR1 MNHEY and CDR2 SMNVEV (reference sequence). J lost 9 bases, V lost 1 base, and 6 bases had no gene match.

This clonotype was recorded a few times. This chain links TRBV20-1 with TRBJ2-7; D gene ambiguous. Germline CDR1 reads DFQATT; CDR2 reads SNEGSKA (reference sequence). The CDR3 sequence is 13 residues long. Trimming pared 5 bases from V and 0 bases from J, leaving 11 bases between. CDR3 nucleotides: TGCAGTGCTCCGGGCCCGAGCTCCTACGAGCAGTACTTC. Its protein is CSAPGPSSYEQYF.

In this sample, this clonotype turned up a few times. The chain links TRBV15 to TRBJ2-1, with 11 positions matching TRBD2. V dropped 3 bases and J dropped 3; count of bases not matched to a gene: 4. Germline V lookup: CDR1 LNHNV, CDR2 YYDKDF (reference sequence). The CDR3 is made up of 16 amino acids. CDR3 bases: TGTGCCACCAGCAGCCGACTAGCGGGAATCTACAATGAGCAGTTCTTC. Translating it yields CATSSRLAGIYNEQFF.

This clonotype was detected once. The rearrangement joins TRBV4-3 to TRBJ2-2; D uncertain. Germline CDR1 reads LGHNA; CDR2 reads YSLEER. V lost 0 bases and J lost 2, with 10 bases in between. The CDR3 is 16 amino acids. The CDR3 DNA reads as TGCGCCAGCAGCCAAGAGATACGGGCCAACACCGGGGAGCTGTTTTTT. Protein sequence: CASSQEIRANTGELFF.

In its sample, this clonotype was seen many times. This chain links TRBV10-3 with TRBJ2-1; D gene unclear. Looked up from germline, CDR1 is ENHRY and CDR2 is SYGVKD. V was pared by 0 bases and J by 4 bases, with 4 bases between. The CDR3 is 13 amino acids. CDR3 residues: CAISESNYNEQFF. For the CDR3, the DNA is TGTGCCATCAGTGAGTCTAATTACAATGAGCAGTTCTTC.

This clonotype was counted ten times or more. The V call is TRBV29-1, the J call TRBJ2-1; 8 nucleotides match TRBD2. The trim removed 7 bases at V and 7 bases at J, leaving 12 bases unmatched. Germline V gene sequence: CDR1 SQVTM, CDR2 ANQGSEA. The CDR3 is 14 residues long. The chain's CDR3 is CSASEAGALNEQFF. CDR3 DNA: TGCAGCGCCTCAGAAGCGGGAGCTTTGAATGAGCAGTTCTTC.

This clonotype was observed a few times. The chain couples TRBV27 to TRBJ1-1; perhaps TRBD1 as D (5 bases). The V gene lost 2 bases and the J gene lost 9 bases, with 16 bases spanning the gap. This CDR3 contains 14 residues. Germline lookup yields CDR1 MNHEY and CDR2 SMNVEV (reference sequence). CDR3: CASSLKYIGAKAFF. The CDR3 nucleotides are TGTGCCAGCAGTTTAAAATATATTGGGGCCAAAGCTTTCTTT.

This clonotype was recorded a few times. V gene TRBV29-1 combines with J gene TRBJ1-1; D possibly corresponds to TRBD1 (5 bases). Trimming shortened V by 1 base and J by 4 bases, and 10 bases separated the two germline ends. The CDR3 spans 13 residues. The germline gives CDR1 SQVTM, CDR2 ANQGSEA. DNA of the CDR3: TGCAGCGTTGAAGTTCAGAGGGGCACTGAAGCTTTCTTT. It codes for CSVEVQRGTEAFF.

This clonotype was seen only a few times. The chain carries TRBV10-3 and TRBJ2-2; D not certain. Trimming took off 8 bases at V and 3 bases at J, with 10 bases between the two ends. Per germline, CDR1 ENHRY and CDR2 SYGVKD. The CDR3 runs 13 residues. The CDR3 region has the DNA TGTGCCATCGCTTCCTCGGACACCGGGGAGCTGTTTTTT. Its translation: CAIASSDTGELFF.

J is TRBJ2-1 and V is TRBV12-3 or TRBV12-4, with D possibly being TRBD1 or TRBD2 (6 bases each). CDR3 length: 14 amino acids. Trimming shortened V by 6 bases and J by 6 bases, and 15 bases separated the two germline ends. The CDR3 DNA reads as TGTGCCAGCAGAGTGTCAGGGGAGGCCAATGAGCAGTTCTTC. It codes for CASRVSGEANEQFF.

In regard to this clonotype: A read error is possible here, since a much larger clone lies one base away. This sequence joins TRBV7-2 and TRBJ1-2; D may be TRBD1 (6 bases). From germline, CDR1 is SGHTA and CDR2 FQGNSA. The CDR3 has 13 residues. The chain's CDR3 is CASTLGQPYGYTF. CDR3 nucleotides: TGTGCCAGCACCTTAGGACAGCCCTATGGCTACACCTTC. The full variable domain, rest sourced from reference TRBV7-2 and TRBJ1-2, is GAGVSQSPSNKVTEKGKDVELRCDPISGHTALYWYRQSLGQGLEFLIYFQGNSAPDKSGLPSDRFSAERTGGSVSTLTIQRTQQEDSAVYLCASTLGQPYGYTFGSGTRLTVV.

In DNA, the CDR3 is TGTGCCAGCAGTTTAGGCCGAGGGGCCGGGGAGCTGTTTTTT. It is translated as CASSLGRGAGELFF. This sequence joins TRBV12-3 or TRBV12-4 and TRBJ2-2; D may correspond to TRBD1 or TRBD2 (5 bases each). The CDR3 covers 14 residues. V lost 1 base, J lost 6 bases, and 9 bases lay in between.

This clonotype was detected a few times. The genes are TRBV7-2 and TRBJ2-5, with 13 bases lining up with TRBD2. The CDR3 length is 15 residues. Germline CDR1 reads SGHTA; CDR2 reads FQGNSA. The ends lost 5 bases at V and 5 bases at J; junction bases unmatched: 5. CDR3 residues: CASSLTSGRTETQYF. The CDR3 DNA sequence: TGTGCCAGCAGCCTGACTAGCGGGAGGACGGAGACCCAGTACTTC.

The chain employs TRBV20-1 and TRBJ1-1, with 7 positions matching TRBD1. Trimming removed 2 bases from V and 1 base from J; junction bases left unmatched: 7. Germline values: CDR1 DFQATT, CDR2 SNEGSKA (reference sequence). CDR3 length: 15 residues. The CDR3 spells CSARPRTGPNTEAFF. The CDR3 bases are TGCAGTGCTAGACCTCGGACAGGACCGAACACTGAAGCTTTCTTT.

This chain links TRBV12-3 or TRBV12-4 with TRBJ2-1; 10 bases are shared with TRBD2. CDR3 length: 17 residues. J was trimmed by 8 bases and V by 0 bases; bases with no gene match: 10. CDR3 protein: CASSLASLAGGLHEQFF. CDR3 nucleotide sequence: TGTGCCAGCAGTTTAGCTAGTTTAGCGGGAGGCCTCCATGAGCAGTTCTTC.

V is TRBV6-1 and J is TRBJ2-7; 7 positions agree with TRBD1. V was clipped by 6 bases and J by 2 bases; unmatched bases: 10. The CDR3 has 15 residues. Germline V gives CDR1 MNHNS, CDR2 SASEGT. The chain's CDR3 is CASRPGQASPYEQYF. The CDR3 coding sequence is TGTGCCAGCAGACCAGGACAGGCCTCTCCCTACGAGCAGTACTTC.

The table lists this clonotype with a few counts. The chain is built from TRBV11-2 and TRBJ2-3; D is possibly TRBD1 (6 bases). Between the trimmed V and J ends, which lost 5 bases and 2 bases, there was a span of 17 bases. Germline V lookup: CDR1 SGHAT, CDR2 FQNNGV. This CDR3 has 16 residues. This chain's CDR3 is CASSPLQGLITDTQYF. In DNA, the CDR3 is TGTGCCAGCAGCCCGTTACAGGGTTTAATCACAGATACGCAGTATTTT.